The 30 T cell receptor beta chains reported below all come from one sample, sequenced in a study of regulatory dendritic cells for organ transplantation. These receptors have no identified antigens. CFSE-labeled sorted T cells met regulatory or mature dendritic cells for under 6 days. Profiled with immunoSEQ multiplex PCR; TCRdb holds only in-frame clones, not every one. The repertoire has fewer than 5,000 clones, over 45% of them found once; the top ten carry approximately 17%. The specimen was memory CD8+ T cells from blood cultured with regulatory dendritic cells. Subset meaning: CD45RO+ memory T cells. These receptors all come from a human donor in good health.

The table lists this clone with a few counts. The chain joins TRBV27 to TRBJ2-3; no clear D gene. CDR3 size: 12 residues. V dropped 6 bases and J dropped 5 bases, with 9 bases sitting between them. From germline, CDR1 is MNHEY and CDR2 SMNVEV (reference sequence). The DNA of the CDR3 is TGTGCCAGCAGCCAGATTCAAGATACGCAGTATTTT. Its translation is CASSQIQDTQYF.

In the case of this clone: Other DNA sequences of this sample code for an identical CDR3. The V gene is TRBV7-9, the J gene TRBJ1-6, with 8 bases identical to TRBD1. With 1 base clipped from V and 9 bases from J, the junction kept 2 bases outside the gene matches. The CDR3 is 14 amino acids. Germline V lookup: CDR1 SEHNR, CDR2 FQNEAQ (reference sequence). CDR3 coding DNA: TGTGCCAGCAGCTTAGGCAGGGGGCTTTCACCCCTCCACTTT. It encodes CASSLGRGLSPLHF. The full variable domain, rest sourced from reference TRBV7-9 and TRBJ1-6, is DTGVSQNPRHKITKRGQNVTFRCDPISEHNRLYWYRQTLGQGPEFLTYFQNEAQLEKSRLLSDRFSAERPKGSFSTLEIQRTEQGDSAMYLCASSLGRGLSPLHFGNGTRLTVT.

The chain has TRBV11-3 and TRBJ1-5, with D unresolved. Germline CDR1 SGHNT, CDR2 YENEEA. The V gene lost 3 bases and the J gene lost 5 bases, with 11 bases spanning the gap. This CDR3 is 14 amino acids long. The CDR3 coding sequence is TGTGCCAGCAGCTTGGGAGCACGAGATCAGCCCCAGCATTTT. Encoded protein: CASSLGARDQPQHF.

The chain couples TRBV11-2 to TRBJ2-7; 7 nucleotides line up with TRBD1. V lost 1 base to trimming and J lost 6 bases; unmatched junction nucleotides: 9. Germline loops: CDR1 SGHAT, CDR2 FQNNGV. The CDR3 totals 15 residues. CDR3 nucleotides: TGTGCCAGCAGCTTAGCGACAGGGTTATCGGTCGAGCAGTACTTC. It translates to CASSLATGLSVEQYF.

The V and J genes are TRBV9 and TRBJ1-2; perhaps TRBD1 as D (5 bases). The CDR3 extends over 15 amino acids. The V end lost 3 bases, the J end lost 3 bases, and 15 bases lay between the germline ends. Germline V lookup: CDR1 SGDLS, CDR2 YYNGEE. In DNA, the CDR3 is TGTGCCAGCAGCGCCTCCCTTGGGGCCGACTATGGCTACACCTTC. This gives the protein CASSASLGADYGYTF. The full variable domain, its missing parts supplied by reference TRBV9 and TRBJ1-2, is DSGVTQTPKHLITATGQRVTLRCSPRSGDLSVYWYQQSLDQGLQFLIQYYNGEERAKGNILERFSAQQFPDLHSELNLSSLELGDSALYFCASSASLGADYGYTFGSGTRLTVV.

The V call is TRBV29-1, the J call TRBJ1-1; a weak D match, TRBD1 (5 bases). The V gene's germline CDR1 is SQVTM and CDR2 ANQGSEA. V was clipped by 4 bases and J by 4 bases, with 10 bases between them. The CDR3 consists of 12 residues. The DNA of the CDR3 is TGCAGCGTTGTTAGAAGGGGCACTGAAGCTTTCTTT. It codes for CSVVRRGTEAFF.

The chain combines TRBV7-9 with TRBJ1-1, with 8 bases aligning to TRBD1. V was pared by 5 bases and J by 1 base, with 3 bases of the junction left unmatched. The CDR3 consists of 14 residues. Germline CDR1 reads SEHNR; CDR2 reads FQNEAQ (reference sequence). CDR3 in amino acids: CASSVGTGNTEAFF. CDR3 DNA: TGTGCCAGCAGCGTCGGGACAGGGAACACTGAAGCTTTCTTT. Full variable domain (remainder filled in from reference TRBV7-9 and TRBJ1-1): DTGVSQNPRHKITKRGQNVTFRCDPISEHNRLYWYRQTLGQGPEFLTYFQNEAQLEKSRLLSDRFSAERPKGSFSTLEIQRTEQGDSAMYLCASSVGTGNTEAFFGQGTRLTVV.

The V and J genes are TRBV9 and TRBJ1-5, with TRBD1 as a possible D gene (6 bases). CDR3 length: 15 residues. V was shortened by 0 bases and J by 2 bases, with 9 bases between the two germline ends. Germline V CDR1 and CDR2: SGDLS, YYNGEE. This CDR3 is CASSVGDTRNQPQHF. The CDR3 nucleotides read TGTGCCAGCAGCGTAGGGGACACCCGCAATCAGCCCCAGCATTTT.

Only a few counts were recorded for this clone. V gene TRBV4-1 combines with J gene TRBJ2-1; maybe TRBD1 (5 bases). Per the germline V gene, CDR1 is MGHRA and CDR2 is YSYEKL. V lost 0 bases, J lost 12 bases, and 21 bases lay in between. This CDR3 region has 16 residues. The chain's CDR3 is CASSQDPGSPIRVQFF. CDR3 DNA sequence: TGCGCCAGCAGCCAAGATCCCGGGTCACCGATCAGGGTGCAGTTCTTC.

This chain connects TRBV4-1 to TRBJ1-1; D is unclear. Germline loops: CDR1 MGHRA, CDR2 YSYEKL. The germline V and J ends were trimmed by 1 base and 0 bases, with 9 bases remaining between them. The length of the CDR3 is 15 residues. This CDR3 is CASSQVVSLNTEAFF. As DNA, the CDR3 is TGCGCCAGCAGCCAAGTGGTGAGCTTGAACACTGAAGCTTTCTTT.

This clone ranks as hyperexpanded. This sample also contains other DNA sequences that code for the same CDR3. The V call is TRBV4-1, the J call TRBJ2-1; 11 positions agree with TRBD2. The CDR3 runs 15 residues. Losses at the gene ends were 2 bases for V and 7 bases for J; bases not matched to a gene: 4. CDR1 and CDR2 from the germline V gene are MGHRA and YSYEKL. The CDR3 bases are TGCGCCAGCAGCCAACTAGCGGGGGGCGGGAATGAGCAGTTCTTC. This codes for CASSQLAGGGNEQFF.

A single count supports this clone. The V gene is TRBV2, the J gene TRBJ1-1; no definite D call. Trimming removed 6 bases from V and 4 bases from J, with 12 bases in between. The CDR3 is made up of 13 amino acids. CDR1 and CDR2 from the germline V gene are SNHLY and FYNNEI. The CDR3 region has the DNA TGTGCCAGCAGGGGGTCGGGGAGCACTGAAGCTTTCTTT. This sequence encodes CASRGSGSTEAFF.

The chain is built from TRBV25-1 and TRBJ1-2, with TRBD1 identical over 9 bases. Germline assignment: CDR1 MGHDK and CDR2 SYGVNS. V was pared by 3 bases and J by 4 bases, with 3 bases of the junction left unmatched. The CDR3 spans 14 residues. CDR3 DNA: TGTGCCAGCAGTGAGACAGGGGGAGTCTATGGCTACACCTTC. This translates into CASSETGGVYGYTF.

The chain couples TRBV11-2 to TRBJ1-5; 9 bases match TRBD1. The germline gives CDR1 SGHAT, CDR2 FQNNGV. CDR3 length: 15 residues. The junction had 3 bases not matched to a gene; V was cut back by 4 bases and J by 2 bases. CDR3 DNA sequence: TGTGCCAGCAGCTCCGGGACAGGGCGCAATCAGCCCCAGCATTTT. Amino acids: CASSSGTGRNQPQHF.

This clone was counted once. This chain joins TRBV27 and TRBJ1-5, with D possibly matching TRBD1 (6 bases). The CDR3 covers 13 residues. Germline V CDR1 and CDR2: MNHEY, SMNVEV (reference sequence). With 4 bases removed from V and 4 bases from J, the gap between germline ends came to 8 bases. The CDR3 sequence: CASSYRENQPQHF. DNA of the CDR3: TGTGCCAGCAGTTACAGGGAGAATCAGCCCCAGCATTTT.

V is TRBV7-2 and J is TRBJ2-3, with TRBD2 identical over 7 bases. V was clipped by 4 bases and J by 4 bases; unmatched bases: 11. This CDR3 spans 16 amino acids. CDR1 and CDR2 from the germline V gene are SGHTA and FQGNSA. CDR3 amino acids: CASSWYGGGISDTQYF. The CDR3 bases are TGTGCCAGCAGCTGGTATGGGGGGGGAATATCAGATACGCAGTATTTT.

CDR3 DNA: TGTGCCAGTAGTTTAGGATCCGGGACTAGCGTATACAATGAGCAGTTCTTC. Its translation: CASSLGSGTSVYNEQFF. J is TRBJ2-1 and V is TRBV19, with 10 bases aligning to TRBD2. The CDR3 spans 17 residues. Losses at the gene ends were 5 bases for V and 4 bases for J; bases not matched to a gene: 11. Germline V CDR1 and CDR2: LNHDA, SQIVND (reference sequence).

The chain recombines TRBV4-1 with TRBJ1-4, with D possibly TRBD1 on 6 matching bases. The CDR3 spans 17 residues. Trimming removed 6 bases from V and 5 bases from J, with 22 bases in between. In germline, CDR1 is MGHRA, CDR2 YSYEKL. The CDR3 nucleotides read TGCGCCAGCAGACGGGACAAGAAGACGCTGTGGAATGAAAAACTGTTTTTT. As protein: CASRRDKKTLWNEKLFF.

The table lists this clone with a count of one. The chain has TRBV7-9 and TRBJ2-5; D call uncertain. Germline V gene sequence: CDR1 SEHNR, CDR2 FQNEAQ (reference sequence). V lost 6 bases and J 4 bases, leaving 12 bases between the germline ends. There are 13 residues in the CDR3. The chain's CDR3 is CASSPLPRETQYF. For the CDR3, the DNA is TGTGCCAGCAGTCCATTACCGCGAGAGACCCAGTACTTC.

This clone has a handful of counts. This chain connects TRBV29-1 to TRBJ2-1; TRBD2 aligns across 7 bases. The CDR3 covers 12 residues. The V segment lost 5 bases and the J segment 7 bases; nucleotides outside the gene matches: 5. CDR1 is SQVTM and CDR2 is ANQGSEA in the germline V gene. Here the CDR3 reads CSVKGEGNEQFF. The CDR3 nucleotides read TGCAGCGTTAAAGGGGAGGGGAATGAGCAGTTCTTC.

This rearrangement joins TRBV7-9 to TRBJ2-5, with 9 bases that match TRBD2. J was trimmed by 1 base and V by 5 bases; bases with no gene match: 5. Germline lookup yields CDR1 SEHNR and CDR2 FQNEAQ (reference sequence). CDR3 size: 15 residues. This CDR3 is CASSIPTSGQETQYF. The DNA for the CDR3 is TGTGCCAGCAGCATCCCGACTAGCGGCCAAGAGACCCAGTACTTC. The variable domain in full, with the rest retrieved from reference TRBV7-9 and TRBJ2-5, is DTGVSQNPRHKITKRGQNVTFRCDPISEHNRLYWYRQTLGQGPEFLTYFQNEAQLEKSRLLSDRFSAERPKGSFSTLEIQRTEQGDSAMYLCASSIPTSGQETQYFGPGTRLLVL.

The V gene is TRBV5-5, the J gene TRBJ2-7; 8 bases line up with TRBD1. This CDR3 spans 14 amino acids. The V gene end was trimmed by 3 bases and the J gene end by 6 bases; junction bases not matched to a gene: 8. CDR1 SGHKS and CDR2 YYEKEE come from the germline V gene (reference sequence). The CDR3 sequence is CASSSDRVEGEQYF. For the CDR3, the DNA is TGTGCCAGCAGCTCGGACAGGGTCGAGGGCGAGCAGTACTTC.

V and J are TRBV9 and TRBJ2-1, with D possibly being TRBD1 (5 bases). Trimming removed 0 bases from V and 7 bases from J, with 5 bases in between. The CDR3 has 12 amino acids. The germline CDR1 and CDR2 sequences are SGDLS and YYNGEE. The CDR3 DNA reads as TGTGCCAGCAGCGTAGGACAGAATGAGCAGTTCTTC. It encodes CASSVGQNEQFF.

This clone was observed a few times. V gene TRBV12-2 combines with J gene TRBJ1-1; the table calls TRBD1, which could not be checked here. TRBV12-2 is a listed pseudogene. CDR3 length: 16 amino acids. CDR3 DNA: TGTGCAAGTCGCTTAACCGCCACAGGGGGGGGGACTGAAGCTTTCTTT. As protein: CASRLTATGGGTEAFF.

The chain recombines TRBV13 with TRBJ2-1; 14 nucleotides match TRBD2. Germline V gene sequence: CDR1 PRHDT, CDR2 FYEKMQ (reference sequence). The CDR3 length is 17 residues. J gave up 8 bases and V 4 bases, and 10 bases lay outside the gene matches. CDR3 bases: TGTGCCAGCAGCTCTCGGACTAGCGGGGGGTCTAACGATGAGCAGTTCTTC. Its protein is CASSSRTSGGSNDEQFF. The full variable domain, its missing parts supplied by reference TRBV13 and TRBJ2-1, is AAGVIQSPRHLIKEKRETATLKCYPIPRHDTVYWYQQGPGQDPQFLISFYEKMQSDKGSIPDRFSAQQFSDYHSELNMSSLELGDSALYFCASSSRTSGGSNDEQFFGPGTRLTVL.

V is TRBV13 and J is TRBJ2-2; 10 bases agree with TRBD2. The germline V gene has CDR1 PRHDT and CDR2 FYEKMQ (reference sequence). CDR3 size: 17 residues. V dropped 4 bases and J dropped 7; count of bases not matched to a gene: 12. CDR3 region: CASSSTPSGGKGGELFF. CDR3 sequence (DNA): TGTGCCAGCAGCTCTACCCCTAGCGGGGGAAAGGGCGGGGAGCTGTTTTTT.

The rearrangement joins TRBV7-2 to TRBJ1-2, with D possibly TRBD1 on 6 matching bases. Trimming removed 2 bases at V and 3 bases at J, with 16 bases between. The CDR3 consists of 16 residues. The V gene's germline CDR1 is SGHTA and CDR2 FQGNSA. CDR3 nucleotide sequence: TGTGCCAGCAGCTTAACCCCCCCAGGGGCGGACTATGGCTACACCTTC. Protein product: CASSLTPPGADYGYTF.

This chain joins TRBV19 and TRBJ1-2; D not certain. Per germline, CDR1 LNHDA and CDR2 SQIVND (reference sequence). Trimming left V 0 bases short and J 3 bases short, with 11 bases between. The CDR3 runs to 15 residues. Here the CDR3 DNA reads TGTGCCAGTAGTATAGATCGGTCGTTATACTATGGCTACACCTTC. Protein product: CASSIDRSLYYGYTF.

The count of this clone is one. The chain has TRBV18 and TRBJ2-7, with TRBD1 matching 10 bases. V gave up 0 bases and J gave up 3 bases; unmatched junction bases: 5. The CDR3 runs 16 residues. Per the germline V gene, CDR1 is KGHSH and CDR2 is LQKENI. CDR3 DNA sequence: TGTGCCAGCTCACCACCGGACAGGGGGTCCCTCTACGAGCAGTACTTC. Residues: CASSPPDRGSLYEQYF.

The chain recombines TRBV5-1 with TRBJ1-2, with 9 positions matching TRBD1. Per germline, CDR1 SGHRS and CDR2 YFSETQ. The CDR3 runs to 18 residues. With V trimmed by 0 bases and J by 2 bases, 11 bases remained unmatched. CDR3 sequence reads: CASSLGDRGDLRNYGYTF. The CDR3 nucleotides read TGCGCCAGCAGCTTGGGAGACAGGGGGGACCTGAGAAACTATGGCTACACCTTC.